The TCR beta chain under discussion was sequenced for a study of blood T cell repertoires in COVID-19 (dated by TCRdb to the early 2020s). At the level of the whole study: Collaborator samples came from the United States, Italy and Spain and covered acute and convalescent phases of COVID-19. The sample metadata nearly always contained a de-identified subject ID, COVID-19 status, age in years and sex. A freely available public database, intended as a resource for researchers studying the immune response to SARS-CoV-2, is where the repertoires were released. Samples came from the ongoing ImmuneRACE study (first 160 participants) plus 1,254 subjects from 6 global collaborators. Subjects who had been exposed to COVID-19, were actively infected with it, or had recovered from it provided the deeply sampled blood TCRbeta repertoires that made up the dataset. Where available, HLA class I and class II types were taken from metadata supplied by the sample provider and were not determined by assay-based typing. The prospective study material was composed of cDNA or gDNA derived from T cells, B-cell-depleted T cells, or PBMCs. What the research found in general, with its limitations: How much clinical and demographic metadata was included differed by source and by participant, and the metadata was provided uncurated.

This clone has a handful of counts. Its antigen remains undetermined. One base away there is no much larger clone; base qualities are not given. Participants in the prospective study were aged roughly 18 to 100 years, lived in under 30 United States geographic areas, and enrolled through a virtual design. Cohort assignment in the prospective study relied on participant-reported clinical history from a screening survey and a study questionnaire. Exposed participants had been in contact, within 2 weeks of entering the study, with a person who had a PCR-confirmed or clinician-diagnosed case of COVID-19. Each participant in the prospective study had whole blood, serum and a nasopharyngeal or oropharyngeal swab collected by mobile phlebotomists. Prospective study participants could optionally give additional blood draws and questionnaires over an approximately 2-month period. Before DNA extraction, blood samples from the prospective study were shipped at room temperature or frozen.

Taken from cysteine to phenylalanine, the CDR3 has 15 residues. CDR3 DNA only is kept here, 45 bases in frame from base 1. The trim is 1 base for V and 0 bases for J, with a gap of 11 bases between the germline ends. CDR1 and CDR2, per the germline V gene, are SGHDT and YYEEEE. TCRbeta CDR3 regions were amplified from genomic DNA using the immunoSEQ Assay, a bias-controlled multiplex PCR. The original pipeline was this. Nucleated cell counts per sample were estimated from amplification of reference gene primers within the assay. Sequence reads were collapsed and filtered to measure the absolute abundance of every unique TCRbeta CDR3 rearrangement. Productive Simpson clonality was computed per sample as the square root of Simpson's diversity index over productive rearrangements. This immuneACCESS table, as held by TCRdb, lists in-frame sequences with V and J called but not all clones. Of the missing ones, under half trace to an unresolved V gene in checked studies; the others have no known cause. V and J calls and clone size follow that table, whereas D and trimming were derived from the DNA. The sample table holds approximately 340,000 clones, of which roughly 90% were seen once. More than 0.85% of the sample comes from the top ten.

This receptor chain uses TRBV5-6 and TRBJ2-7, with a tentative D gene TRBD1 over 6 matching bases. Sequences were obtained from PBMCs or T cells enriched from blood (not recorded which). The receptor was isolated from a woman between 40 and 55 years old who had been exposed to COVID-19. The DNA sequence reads TGTGCCAGCAGCTTGAATGGGGGCCCCTCCTACGAGCAGTACTTC. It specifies CASSLNGGPSYEQYF.